The 17 T cell receptor beta chains below were found in one sample sequenced in a study of early T cells in non-severe SARS-CoV-2 infection (dated by TCRdb to the early 2020s). Library construction relied on 5' RACE. The reads were generated on a NextSeq 500. TCRdb reran the public reads through fastp at Q25 and MiXCR, keeping productive beta chains. Here each entry gathers all rows of one CDR3 protein and keeps the most common genes and DNA. The sample data list fewer than 35,000 distinct CDR3 sequences, and 4.4% of these were observed just once. In total, the top ten clones hold over 10% of the sample. Sample: whole blood. Source of these receptors: an adult who was a healthcare worker with PCR-confirmed SARS-CoV-2 infection or an uninfected control (not recorded which).

This clonotype was counted at least ten times. The chain links TRBV6-2 or TRBV6-3 to TRBJ2-2; D ambiguous. Germline V CDR1 and CDR2: MNHEY, SVGEGT. V gave up 8 bases and J gave up 0 bases, with 19 bases separating them. This CDR3 has 17 amino acids. The CDR3 bases are TGTGCCAGCCGACAACAGAGTACTACGCCGAACACCGGGGAGCTGTTTTTT. Its protein is CASRQQSTTPNTGELFF.

This clonotype was observed at least ten times. This CDR3 is CASSQESSLGGRPEQFF. CDR3 in DNA: TGTGCCAGCAGCCAAGAAAGCTCCTTGGGAGGGCGTCCTGAGCAGTTCTTC. The rearrangement joins TRBV4-2 to TRBJ2-1; 7 bases are shared with TRBD2. The CDR3 loop spans 17 amino acids. CDR1 and CDR2 (germline): LGHNA, YNFKEQ. With 0 bases clipped from V and 9 bases from J, the junction kept 14 bases outside the gene matches.

This clonotype was seen many times. V and J are TRBV10-3 and TRBJ2-7; D is uncertain. V was shortened by 0 bases and J by 1 base, with 4 bases between the two germline ends. Germline V gene data show CDR1 as ENHRY and CDR2 as SYGVKD. The CDR3 has 13 amino acids. The CDR3 spells CAISESRSYEQYF. The CDR3 nucleotides read TGTGCCATCAGTGAGTCGCGGTCCTACGAGCAGTACTTC.

This clonotype was counted ten times or more. The chain uses TRBV19 and TRBJ1-1, with unresolved D. The length of the CDR3 is 14 residues. V was clipped by 3 bases and J by 1 base, with 9 bases between them. CDR1 LNHDA and CDR2 SQIVND come from the germline V gene (reference sequence). As DNA, the CDR3 is TGTGCCAGTAGTATTTCGGCAGGGAACACTGAAGCTTTCTTT. It encodes CASSISAGNTEAFF.

This clonotype occurred a few times. This chain links TRBV6-4 with TRBJ2-1, with D unclear. The CDR3 has 13 amino acids. The germline V gene encodes CDR1 MRHNA and CDR2 SNTAGT. Trimming shortened V by 3 bases and J by 12 bases, and 15 bases separated the two germline ends. CDR3 bases: TGTGCCAGCAGTGAAACCTTGGTTTCAGGGCAGTTCTTC. The encoded protein is CASSETLVSGQFF.

This chain joins TRBV20-1 and TRBJ2-1; no reliable D call. The germline gives CDR1 DFQATT, CDR2 SNEGSKA (reference sequence). V shed 0 bases and J shed 4 bases, with 7 bases lying between them. The CDR3 sequence is 13 residues long. The CDR3 nucleotides read TGCAGTGCTAGAGACCAAACTTACAATGAGCAGTTCTTC. It yields the protein CSARDQTYNEQFF.

This rearrangement joins TRBV6-6 to TRBJ2-3; no reliable D call. V was cut by 0 bases and J by 6 bases, with 10 bases left in between. Germline-derived CDR1 and CDR2 are MNHNY and SVGAGI (reference sequence). The CDR3 runs 14 residues. The CDR3 loop is CASSYSIGPDTQYF. CDR3 DNA: TGTGCCAGCAGTTACTCGATTGGCCCCGATACGCAGTATTTT.

This chain uses TRBV6-1 with TRBJ1-5; D possibly corresponds to TRBD1 (5 bases). Germline CDR1 and CDR2: MNHNS and SASEGT. CDR3 length: 17 residues. The V end lost 1 base, the J end lost 1 base, and 14 bases lay between the germline ends. CDR3 nucleotides: TGTGCCAGCAGTGAAGATTTTGGGGGTCCGAGCAATCAGCCCCAGCATTTT. Residues: CASSEDFGGPSNQPQHF.

This clonotype was counted at least ten times. The rearrangement links TRBV13 to TRBJ1-2; 7 positions agree with TRBD1. Germline loops: CDR1 PRHDT, CDR2 FYEKMQ (reference sequence). V dropped 3 bases and J dropped 0; count of bases not matched to a gene: 4. The CDR3 loop spans 15 amino acids. This CDR3 is CASSLRGPANYGYTF. The DNA for the CDR3 is TGTGCCAGCAGCTTGAGGGGGCCTGCTAACTATGGCTACACCTTC. The entire variable domain, with the rest obtained from reference TRBV13 and TRBJ1-2, is as follows: AAGVIQSPRHLIKEKRETATLKCYPIPRHDTVYWYQQGPGQDPQFLISFYEKMQSDKGSIPDRFSAQQFSDYHSELNMSSLELGDSALYFCASSLRGPANYGYTFGSGTRLTVV.

This clonotype came up many times. This chain links TRBV6-2 or TRBV6-3 with TRBJ2-1, with TRBD2 matching 8 bases. The CDR3 is made up of 15 amino acids. Germline V gives CDR1 MNHEY, CDR2 SVGEGT. Unmatched junction bases numbered 15, after V lost 7 bases and J lost 10 bases. CDR3 residues: CASTYGLAGVWEQFF. DNA of the CDR3: TGTGCCAGCACCTACGGGCTAGCGGGTGTGTGGGAGCAGTTCTTC.

The table lists this clonotype with many counts. This sequence joins TRBV12-3 or TRBV12-4 and TRBJ2-4, with D maybe TRBD2 (5 bases). V gave up 1 base and J gave up 0 bases, with 7 bases separating them. The CDR3 covers 15 residues. CDR3 nucleotides: TGTGCCAGCAGTTTAGGACTATTAGCCAAAAACATTCAGTACTTC. Its translation is CASSLGLLAKNIQYF.

This clonotype was recorded at least ten times. This chain joins TRBV19 and TRBJ1-5; D unclear. Deletions cut 0 bases from V and 3 bases from J, with 3 bases between. The CDR3 has 13 residues. CDR1 and CDR2 (germline): LNHDA, SQIVND (reference sequence). The CDR3 region is CASSIDLNQPQHF. CDR3 DNA sequence: TGTGCCAGTAGTATAGATCTCAATCAGCCCCAGCATTTT.

The sample holds many counts of this clonotype. The chain is built from TRBV7-2 and TRBJ1-1; 7 bases agree with TRBD1. The CDR3 covers 12 residues. Germline V gives CDR1 SGHTA, CDR2 FQGNSA. J gave up 6 bases and V 5 bases, and 3 bases lay outside the gene matches. The CDR3 bases are TGTGCCAGCAGCATGCAGGGGGCTGAAGCTTTCTTT. Its translation: CASSMQGAEAFF.

This clonotype appeared many times. V gene TRBV11-2 combines with J gene TRBJ2-3; no clear D gene. CDR3 length: 12 amino acids. Germline V lookup: CDR1 SGHAT, CDR2 FQNNGV. The ends were cut back, 5 bases at V and 0 bases at J, with 3 bases in the middle. CDR3 sequence reads: CASSRSTDTQYF. Written as DNA, the CDR3 is TGTGCCAGCAGCCGGAGCACAGATACGCAGTATTTT.

This clonotype is labeled medium-sized (0.01 to 0.1%). The chain recombines TRBV20-1 with TRBJ2-7, with a possible D match to TRBD1 (6 bases). CDR3 length equals 14 residues. Per the germline V gene, CDR1 is DFQATT and CDR2 is SNEGSKA (reference sequence). Trimming left V 0 bases short and J 2 bases short, with 11 bases between. The CDR3 nucleotides are TGCAGTGCTAGAGATGACCAGGGGACCTACGAGCAGTACGTC. Its protein product is CSARDDQGTYEQYV.

This clonotype has a count of ten or more. The J gene is TRBJ2-1, the V gene TRBV20-1; D gene unclear. CDR1 is DFQATT, CDR2 SNEGSKA, per germline (reference sequence). There are 15 residues in the CDR3. V dropped 6 bases and J dropped 8 bases, with 23 bases sitting between them. CDR3 sequence: CSASSAYRSRDEQFF. CDR3 in DNA: TGCAGTGCCTCGTCCGCGTACCGATCGAGAGATGAGCAGTTCTTC.

This clonotype was observed many times. This chain uses TRBV7-8 with TRBJ2-7; D gene uncertain. V was shortened by 1 base and J by 2 bases, with 6 bases between the two germline ends. The CDR3 is 13 residues long. Germline V gene sequence: CDR1 SGHVS, CDR2 FQNEAQ. This chain's CDR3 is CASSLDRPYEQYF. The CDR3 nucleotides read TGTGCCAGCAGCTTAGACAGACCCTACGAGCAGTACTTC.